The present TCR beta chain was sequenced within a study of shared clonotypes between healthy human individuals. Assay: immunoSEQ multiplex PCR; the TCRdb copy retains only in-frame clones and omits some. The sample lists roughly 1.4 million clones, approximately 98.5% occurring once. The CDR3 extends over 15 amino acids. V lost 9 bases and J 4 bases, leaving 19 bases between the germline ends. Germline-derived CDR1 and CDR2 are SEHNR and FQNEAQ (reference sequence). What was sequenced was naive CD4+ T cells sorted from blood. Specified subset: CD45RA+ positively selected. The V gene is TRBV7-9, the J gene TRBJ1-5; weak D call: TRBD1 (6 bases). This TCR was recovered from a man aged 30 to 39 in good health. The CDR3 sequence is CARLHDRRINQPQHF. The CDR3 DNA sequence: TGTGCCAGACTCCATGACAGGAGGATAAATCAGCCCCAGCATTTT. Full variable domain (rest looked up from reference TRBV7-9 and TRBJ1-5): DTGVSQNPRHKITKRGQNVTFRCDPISEHNRLYWYRQTLGQGPEFLTYFQNEAQLEKSRLLSDRFSAERPKGSFSTLEIQRTEQGDSAMYLCARLHDRRINQPQHFGDGTRLSIL.